Included here is one TCR beta chain sequence, with context. The entry originates in a study of brain T cells in children with intractable seizures. The repertoire was sequenced with immunoSEQ multiplex PCR; TCRdb's copy has only in-frame clones and lacks some. The profile covers 110,000 or so clones, with 94% appearing a single time and under 4.5% taken by the ten largest. Germline CDR1 and CDR2: SGHNT and YENEEA. Between the trimmed V and J ends, which lost 1 base and 8 bases, there was a span of 17 bases. This CDR3 contains 15 residues. Sequences were derived from peripheral blood, sampled at surgery. The chain has TRBV11-3 and TRBJ1-1; a weak D match, TRBD1 (5 bases). This clonotype was obtained from a boy younger than two with hemimegalencephaly and intractable seizures. As DNA, the CDR3 is TGTGCCAGCAGCTTAGGGGGACCACAGTTAACAGAAGCTTTCTTT. Translation: CASSLGGPQLTEAFF. Complete variable domain (other parts from reference TRBV11-3 and TRBJ1-1): EAGVVQSPRYKIIEKKQPVAFWCNPISGHNTLYWYLQNLGQGPELLIRYENEEAVDDSQLPKDRFSAERLKGVDSTLKIQPAELGDSAVYLCASSLGGPQLTEAFFGQGTRLTVV.